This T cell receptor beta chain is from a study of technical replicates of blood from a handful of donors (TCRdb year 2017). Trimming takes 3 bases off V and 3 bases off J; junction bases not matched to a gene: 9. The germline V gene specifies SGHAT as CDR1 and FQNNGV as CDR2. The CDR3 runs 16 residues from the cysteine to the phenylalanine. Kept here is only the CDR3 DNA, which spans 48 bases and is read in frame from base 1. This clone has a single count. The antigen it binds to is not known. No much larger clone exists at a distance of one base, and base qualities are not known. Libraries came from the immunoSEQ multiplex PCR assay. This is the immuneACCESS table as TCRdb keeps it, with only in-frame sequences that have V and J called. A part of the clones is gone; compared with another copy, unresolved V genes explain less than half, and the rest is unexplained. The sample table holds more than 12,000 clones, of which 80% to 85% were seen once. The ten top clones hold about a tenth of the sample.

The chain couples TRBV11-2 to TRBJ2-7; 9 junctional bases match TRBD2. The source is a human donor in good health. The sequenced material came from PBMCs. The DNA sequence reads TGTGCCAGCAGCTTGTTCGGCGGGGGGGGCGGCTACGAGCAGTACTTC. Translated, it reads CASSLFGGGGGYEQYF.